One T cell receptor (beta chain) is described in this entry. Its target is not known. The missing CDR3 end, 3 residues past where the read stops, is filled in from the germline J gene. The germline CDR1 and CDR2 sequences are LNHNV and YYDKDF (reference sequence). With 3 bases removed from V and 2 bases from J, the gap between germline ends came to 10 bases. The CDR3 has 14 residues. The record originates from a study of T cells in women clearing cervical HPV infection. Study context: Cases' blood sampling followed lesion detection by median approximately 150 days (90 to 200). Study outcomes and limitations: Combining TCR richness with V gene abundances gave around 0.83 AUC.

Assay: immunoSEQ multiplex PCR; the TCRdb copy retains only in-frame clones and omits some. This table holds 40,000 to 55,000 clones. The origin of this receptor is a woman aged 18 to 75 with a cervical HPV16 infection that either progressed to CIN3+ or cleared (not recorded which). The chain couples TRBV15 to TRBJ1-2; perhaps TRBD1 as D (6 bases). What was sequenced was blood buffy coat. Incomplete CDR3 DNA: TGTGCCACCAGCAGGGACAGAGAAAACTATGGC. Protein product: CATSRDRENYG. The whole CDR3 protein is CATSRDRENYGYTF.